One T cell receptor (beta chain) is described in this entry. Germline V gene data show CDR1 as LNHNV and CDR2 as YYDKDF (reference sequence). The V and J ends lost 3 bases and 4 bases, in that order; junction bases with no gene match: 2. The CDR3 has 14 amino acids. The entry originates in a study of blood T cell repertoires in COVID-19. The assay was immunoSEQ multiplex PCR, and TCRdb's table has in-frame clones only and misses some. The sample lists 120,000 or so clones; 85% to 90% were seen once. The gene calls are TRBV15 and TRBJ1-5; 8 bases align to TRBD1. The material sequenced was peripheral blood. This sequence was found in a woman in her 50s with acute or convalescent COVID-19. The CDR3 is CATSRGQANQPQHF. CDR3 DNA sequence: TGTGCCACCAGCAGGGGACAGGCTAATCAGCCCCAGCATTTT.